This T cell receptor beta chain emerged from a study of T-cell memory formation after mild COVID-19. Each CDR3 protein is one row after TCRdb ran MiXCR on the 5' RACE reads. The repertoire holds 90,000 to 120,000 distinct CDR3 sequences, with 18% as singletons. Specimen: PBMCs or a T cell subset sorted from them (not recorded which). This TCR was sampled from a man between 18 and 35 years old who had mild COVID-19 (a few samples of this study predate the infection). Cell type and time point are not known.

The CDR3 loop is CATSDPPGTSKHTDTQYF. DNA for the CDR3: TGTGCCACCAGTGACCCTCCCGGGACTAGCAAGCACACAGATACGCAGTATTTT. The gene calls are TRBV24-1 and TRBJ2-3; TRBD2 agrees at 9 bases. The germline CDR1 and CDR2 sequences are KGHDR and SFDVKD. The CDR3 covers 18 residues. Losses at the gene ends were 4 bases for V and 2 bases for J; bases not matched to a gene: 12.